This entry describes one TCR beta chain. Its specificity is unknown. The second PCR ran 7 to 11 cycles with a sample-barcoded 5' primer and J-beta primers. TCRdb re-analysed the 5' RACE reads in MiXCR, keeping a single row per CDR3 protein. The sample includes approximately 1.5 million distinct CDR3 sequences, about 32% of them seen just once. Each donor gave 9 to 10 milliliters of peripheral blood. These data come from a study of blood T cells in healthy people across ages. Whole-study results and caveats: Aged donors had fewer naive CD4+ cells and lower diversity than long-lived donors.

Trimming took off 7 bases at V and 8 bases at J, with 12 bases between the two ends. Germline CDR1 and CDR2: SQVTM and ANQGSEA. The CDR3 spans 11 residues. The clonotype was recovered from a woman between 25 and 40 years old in good health. V usage is TRBV29-1 and J usage is TRBJ2-1; no clear D gene. Material for sequencing was blood. The CDR3 reads CSALYRDEQFF. The CDR3 DNA is TGCAGCGCCCTCTATAGGGATGAGCAGTTCTTC.